Below, 27 T cell receptor beta chains from the same sample are listed, as sequenced in a study of T cell clusters in autoimmune cytopenias. One tube held mixed TRB-A and TRB-B primer pools for touch-down PCR. TCRdb re-called the multiplex PCR reads; one entry per CDR3 protein, DNA not given. The sample spans some 8,000 distinct CDR3 sequences; the ten largest clones claim about a fifth. TRB amplification used around 260 ng of peripheral blood genomic DNA. Source material: peripheral blood. The receptor source for this set is a human donor with an autoimmune cytopenia or autoimmune hepatitis (not recorded which).

This clonotype ranks as medium-sized in terms of frequency. CDR3 residues: CASSLAQNYGYTF. The chain is built from TRBV7-9 and TRBJ1-2. The length of the CDR3 is 13 residues. Germline lookup yields CDR1 SEHNR and CDR2 FQNEAQ (reference sequence).

The J gene is TRBJ2-2, the V gene TRBV11-2; lacking DNA, the TRBD1 call made by TCRdb goes unchecked. CDR1 and CDR2 from the germline V gene are SGHAT and FQNNGV. The CDR3 sequence is 23 residues long. This CDR3 reads CASSLAQGAVEQYFGPGTGELFF.

This chain links TRBV18 with TRBJ1-2; TCRdb returns TRBD1, unconfirmable since there is no DNA. Per germline, CDR1 KGHSH and CDR2 LQKENI. The CDR3 length is 18 residues. The CDR3 loop is CASSPIAPMGGRTYGYTF.

This sequence joins TRBV30 and TRBJ1-2. Germline V gives CDR1 GTSNPN, CDR2 SVGIG (reference sequence). The CDR3 spans 11 residues. Here the CDR3 reads CAWSVGGGYTF.

This clonotype ranks as medium-sized in terms of frequency. V usage is TRBV29-1 and J usage is TRBJ2-5; TCRdb's D gene call, TRBD1, goes unchecked for lack of DNA. The CDR3 is made up of 15 amino acids. CDR1 is SQVTM and CDR2 is ANQGSEA in the germline V gene. CDR3 amino acids: CSVRGILGGPETQYF.

Measured by frequency, this clonotype is medium-sized (0.01 to 0.1%). This chain links TRBV29-1 with TRBJ1-1. From germline, CDR1 is SQVTM and CDR2 ANQGSEA. The CDR3 runs to 13 residues. CDR3: CSGREGLVTEAFF.

The V and J genes are TRBV11-2 and TRBJ1-6. This CDR3 has 15 amino acids. The germline V gene has CDR1 SGHAT and CDR2 FQNNGV. CDR3 region: CASSLDPGPNSPLHF.

This clonotype is deemed medium-sized by its frequency. This chain joins TRBV6-5 and TRBJ1-2; the TCRdb call, TRBD1, lacks DNA for checking. The CDR3 consists of 18 residues. CDR1 and CDR2 from the germline V gene are MNHEY and SVGAGI. The CDR3 reads CASSSYLAGTAANYGYTF.

The chain couples TRBV27 to TRBJ2-5; TCRdb's D gene call, TRBD2, goes unchecked for lack of DNA. The CDR3 length is 17 residues. The germline gives CDR1 MNHEY, CDR2 SMNVEV (reference sequence). This CDR3 reads CASSLSGRGGPQETQYF.

V usage is TRBV27 and J usage is TRBJ1-1; the D call from TCRdb, TRBD1, cannot be confirmed without DNA. The CDR3 totals 12 residues. Germline-derived CDR1 and CDR2 are MNHEY and SMNVEV (reference sequence). The CDR3 loop is CASRGANTEAFF.

By frequency, this clonotype registers medium-sized. This chain uses TRBV12-3 or TRBV12-4 with TRBJ2-7. The CDR3 contains 13 residues. CDR3 residues: CASSLDLGYEQYF.

The chain carries TRBV27 and TRBJ1-2; TCRdb designates TRBD1, a call that cannot be tested without DNA. This CDR3 spans 14 amino acids. Germline loops: CDR1 MNHEY, CDR2 SMNVEV (reference sequence). CDR3 residues: CASSPQGGARGYTF.

This chain connects TRBV6-1 to TRBJ1-3. The CDR3 sequence is 16 residues long. Germline CDR1 and CDR2: MNHNS and SASEGT. CDR3 in amino acids: CASRPIGIISGNTIYF.

The gene calls are TRBV19 and TRBJ1-1. The germline V gene has CDR1 LNHDA and CDR2 SQIVND (reference sequence). The CDR3 sequence is 13 residues long. CDR3 protein: CASSIRERPEAFF.

By frequency, this clonotype registers medium-sized (0.01 to 0.1%). J is TRBJ2-1 and V is TRBV20-1. The CDR3 spans 12 residues. CDR1 and CDR2 (germline): DFQATT, SNEGSKA (reference sequence). This CDR3 is CSGVSLYNEQFF.

Here the CDR3 reads CASSYGTGDKNTEAFF. This rearrangement joins TRBV4-2 to TRBJ1-1; lacking DNA, the TRBD1 call made by TCRdb goes unchecked. The CDR3 has 16 residues. Germline assignment: CDR1 LGHNA and CDR2 YNFKEQ.

V and J are TRBV12-5 and TRBJ1-4. Germline V gene data show CDR1 as LGHNT and CDR2 as FRNRAP. This CDR3 has 12 residues. CDR3 residues: CASGLPMEKLFF.

This chain links TRBV5-1 with TRBJ2-1; TCRdb names TRBD2, which stays unverified in the absence of DNA. CDR3 length: 15 residues. The V gene's germline CDR1 is SGHRS and CDR2 YFSETQ. CDR3 sequence reads: CASSLVLAGDNEQFF.

According to its frequency, this clonotype is medium-sized. The rearrangement joins TRBV11-2 to TRBJ1-3. Germline assignment: CDR1 SGHAT and CDR2 FQNNGV. This CDR3 contains 12 residues. CDR3 sequence: CASSLDRNTIYF.

This clonotype is deemed medium-sized by its frequency. The chain links TRBV20-1 to TRBJ1-5; with no DNA, the TCRdb D assignment of TRBD1 cannot be verified. Germline V gene sequence: CDR1 DFQATT, CDR2 SNEGSKA (reference sequence). The CDR3 length is 16 residues. The CDR3 sequence is CSARDQGQGDNQPQHF.

This sequence joins TRBV7-6 and TRBJ1-3. In germline, CDR1 is SGHVS, CDR2 FNYEAQ. CDR3 size: 13 residues. The CDR3 loop reads CASSLADGNTIYF.

This clonotype shows up as medium-sized by frequency. The chain has TRBV6-5 and TRBJ2-7; TCRdb's assignment of TRBD1 cannot be checked, as there is no DNA. This CDR3 contains 13 residues. Germline loops: CDR1 MNHEY, CDR2 SVGAGI. This chain's CDR3 is CASIGAGGYEQYF.

This clonotype is deemed medium-sized by its frequency. The chain recombines TRBV10-2 with TRBJ1-2; lacking DNA, the TRBD1 call made by TCRdb goes unchecked. Germline CDR1 is WSHSY and CDR2 is SAAADI. CDR3 size: 16 residues. The CDR3 here is CASSEPDRLLTEGYTF.

The chain joins TRBV27 to TRBJ1-6. The CDR3 runs 16 residues. The germline CDR1 and CDR2 sequences are MNHEY and SMNVEV (reference sequence). The CDR3 reads CASSSFRLSGNSPLHF.

This clonotype is classed as medium-sized by frequency. The chain couples TRBV7-2 to TRBJ2-5; TCRdb outputs TRBD1, but without DNA this stays unchecked. The length of the CDR3 is 13 residues. Per the germline V gene, CDR1 is SGHTA and CDR2 is FQGNSA. The CDR3 region is CASTSGTGETQYF. Based on the CDR3 plus reference TRBV7-2 and TRBJ2-5, the full variable domain is GAGVSQSPSNKVTEKGKDVELRCDPISGHTALYWYRQSLGQGLEFLIYFQGNSAPDKSGLPSDRFSAERTGGSVSTLTIQRTQQEDSAVYLCASTSGTGETQYFGPGTRLLVL.

This sequence joins TRBV10-3 and TRBJ2-3; the TCRdb D gene call, TRBD2, has no DNA to confirm it. The length of the CDR3 is 16 residues. The germline CDR1 and CDR2 sequences are ENHRY and SYGVKD. This chain's CDR3 is CAISSPSGSGTDTQYF.

This clonotype is medium-sized by frequency. CDR3 sequence: CASLDNYYGYTF. The chain links TRBV6-5 to TRBJ1-2; TCRdb indicates TRBD1, and absent DNA this call remains unverified. Looked up from germline, CDR1 is MNHEY and CDR2 is SVGAGI. The CDR3 has 12 residues.